The rows below give T cell receptor beta chains drawn from one sample of a study of shared clonotypes between healthy human individuals. Produced via immunoSEQ multiplex PCR; TCRdb's table is partial and in-frame only. The data show about 2.4 million clones, 93% seen once. The specimen was naive CD4+ T cells from PBMCs. These receptors all come from a man between 18 and 35 years old in good health. Some clones in this sample may be carry-over from other donors' samples. Both conserved end residues are part of each CDR3. D genes are given only for firm matches. Rows give clone size only sometimes, using once, few, many, or a class for an expanded clone.

TRBJ1-5 TRBV7-9 - - TGTGCCAGCAGCGGGGGGGTAGGTCAGCCCCAGCATTTT CASSGGVGQPQHF
TRBJ2-5 TRBV5-1 - - TGCGCCAGCAGCGGGGGGACAGTAAGAGAGACCCAGTACTTC CASSGGTVRETQYF
TRBJ2-7 TRBV2 - - TGTGCCAGCAGTAATTTCCAGGGAGGCGGCTACGAGCAGTACTTC CASSNFQGGGYEQYF
TRBJ2-1 TRBV12-5 - TRBD2 TGTGCTAGTGGTTTGGGGCTAGCGGGAGTTTCCAATGAGCAGTTCTTC CASGLGLAGVSNEQFF
TRBJ1-3 TRBV6-5 - - TGTGCCAGCAGCCCCGGACAGTTAAACACCATATATTTT CASSPGQLNTIYF
TRBJ1-3 TRBV5-6 - - TGTGCCAGCAGCTCTCGGCGGGGCGGAAACACCATATATTTT CASSSRRGGNTIYF
TRBJ2-5 TRBV7-9 - TRBD2 TGTGCCAGCAGCGCAGGGAGGGGATCTGGTGAGACCCAGTACTTC CASSAGRGSGETQYF
TRBJ2-7 TRBV11-2 - - TGTGCCAGCAGCTCACTGGGTAGGTACGAGCAGTACTTC CASSSLGRYEQYF
TRBJ2-2 TRBV6-6 - TRBD2 TGTGCCAGCGAGAGGACTAGCTTATCCGGGGAGCTGTTTTTT CASERTSLSGELFF
TRBJ1-1 TRBV5-6 - - TGTGCCAGCAGCTTGGATGGGTTGTACACTGAAGCTTTCTTT CASSLDGLYTEAFF
TRBJ1-4 TRBV30 - TRBD1 TGTGCCTGGAGTGTAGAAGGAGGGGGCGAGGGAAAACTGTTTTTT CAWSVEGGGEGKLFF
TRBJ2-1 TRBV7-9 - TRBD1 TGTGCCAGCAGCTTATCCCCCCTATTCAGGGACAGCTCCTACAATGAGCAGTTCTTC CASSLSPLFRDSSYNEQFF
TRBJ2-7 TRBV19 - - TGTGCCAGTAGTATTGGGGCGGGGTTCTCCTACGAGCAGTACTTC CASSIGAGFSYEQYF
TRBJ2-1 TRBV7-8 - TRBD2 TGTGCCAGCAGCTTATTGAGCGGGAGGGTAGGGTACAATGAGCAGTTCTTC CASSLLSGRVGYNEQFF
TRBJ2-7 TRBV10-3 - TRBD2 TGTGCCATCCGAGCGGGGGTTCTCTACGAGCAGTACTTC CAIRAGVLYEQYF
TRBJ1-1 TRBV9 - - TGTGCCAGCAGCGTAGTACCAGGGGTGAACACTGAAGCTTTCTTT CASSVVPGVNTEAFF
TRBJ2-1 TRBV28 - TRBD2 TGTGCCAGCAGTGGGTCTAGCGGGCACCGATACAATGAGCAGTTCTTC CASSGSSGHRYNEQFF
TRBJ2-7 TRBV28 - - TGTGCCAGCAGGACCTTAGGCTACGAGCAGTACTTC CASRTLGYEQYF
TRBJ2-3 TRBV11-2 once TRBD1 TGTGCCAGCAGCCTGGACAGGGTGGTCACAGATACGCAGTATTTT CASSLDRVVTDTQYF
TRBJ2-7 TRBV19 - - TGTGCCAGTAGTATGGAGCGGGTAACCTACGAGCAGTACTTC CASSMERVTYEQYF
TRBJ1-1 TRBV7-3 once - TGTGCCAGCAGCTCTCGGACGGGTGAAGCTTTCTTT CASSSRTGEAFF
TRBJ2-2 TRBV5-1 - TRBD1 TGCGCCAGCAGCCCAGACAGGGGGTTCAACACCGGGGAGCTGTTTTTT CASSPDRGFNTGELFF
TRBJ2-3 TRBV7-8 - TRBD1 TGTGCCAGCAGCTGGGGACAGGGGACAGATACGCAGTATTTT CASSWGQGTDTQYF
TRBJ1-5 TRBV28 - - TGTGCCAGCACTTCACCCCAGGTGGGAAATCAGCCCCAGCATTTT CASTSPQVGNQPQHF
TRBJ2-2 TRBV6-1 - TRBD2 TGTGCCAGCAGTCTTAGCGGGAGGGCCACCGGGGAGCTGTTTTTT CASSLSGRATGELFF
TRBJ1-5 TRBV19 - TRBD1 TGTGCCAGTAGGAAAACAGGGGGCCCTACGCCCCAGCATTTT CASRKTGGPTPQHF
TRBJ1-1 TRBV6-5 - - TGTGCCAGCAGCCCAAACCTGGGAGAAGCTTTCTTT CASSPNLGEAFF
TRBJ2-3 TRBV7-6 - TRBD2 TGTGCCAGCAGCTTACTGCGCGGGAGGGACACAGATACGCAGTATTTT CASSLLRGRDTDTQYF
TRBJ2-3 TRBV6-6 - - TGTGCCAGCAGCCGTAGGGGGAGCACAGATACGCAGTATTTT CASSRRGSTDTQYF